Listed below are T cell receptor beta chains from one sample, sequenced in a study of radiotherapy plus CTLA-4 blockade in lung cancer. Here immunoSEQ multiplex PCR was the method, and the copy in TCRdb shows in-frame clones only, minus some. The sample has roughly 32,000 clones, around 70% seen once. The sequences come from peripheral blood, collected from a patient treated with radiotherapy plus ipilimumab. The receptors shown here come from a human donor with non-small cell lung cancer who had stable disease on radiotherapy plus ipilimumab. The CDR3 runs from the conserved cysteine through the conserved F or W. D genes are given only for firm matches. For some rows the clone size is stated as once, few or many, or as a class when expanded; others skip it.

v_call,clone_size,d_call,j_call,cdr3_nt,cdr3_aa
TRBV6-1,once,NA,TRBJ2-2,TGTGCCAGCAGTGAATGGCAACTCGGGGAGCTGTTTTTT,CASSEWQLGELFF
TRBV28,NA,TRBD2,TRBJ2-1,TGTGCCAGCAGAGCGGGAGGTGGGGGCTCCTACAATGAGCAGTTCTTC,CASRAGGGGSYNEQFF
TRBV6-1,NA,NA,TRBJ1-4,TGTGCCAGCAGTGGTCGGACAGCTGCAACTAATGAAAAACTGTTTTTT,CASSGRTAATNEKLFF
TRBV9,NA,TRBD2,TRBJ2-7,TGTGCCAGCAGCGTAGGGGATAGCGGGAGCTACGAGCAGTACTTC,CASSVGDSGSYEQYF
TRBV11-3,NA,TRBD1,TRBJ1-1,TGTGCCAGCAGCTTAGGGACCTACAGGACAGGGGAGACTGAAGCTTTCTTT,CASSLGTYRTGETEAFF
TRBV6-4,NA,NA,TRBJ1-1,TGTGCCAGCAGTGTAGGGCTGAACACTGAAGCTTTCTTT,CASSVGLNTEAFF
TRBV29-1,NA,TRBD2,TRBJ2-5,TGCAGCGTACTAGCGGGACCCCAAGAGACCCAGTACTTC,CSVLAGPQETQYF
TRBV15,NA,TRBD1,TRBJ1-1,TGTGCCACCAGCAGTGAGAAGGGGGCGCCGGACACTGAAGCTTTCTTT,CATSSEKGAPDTEAFF
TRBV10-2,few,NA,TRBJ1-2,TGCGCCAGCAGTGGTACCGGGGACTATGGCTACACCTTC,CASSGTGDYGYTF
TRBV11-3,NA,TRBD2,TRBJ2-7,TGTGCCAGCACCCCAATAGCGGGAGGGGAGCAGTACTTC,CASTPIAGGEQYF
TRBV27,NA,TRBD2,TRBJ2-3,TGTGCCAGCAGTGCCGCCGGACAGGGACTAGCGGGAGGGTGGTTCACAGATACGCAGTATTTT,CASSAAGQGLAGGWFTDTQYF
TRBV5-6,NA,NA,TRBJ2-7,TGTGCCAGCAGCTTGCAAGGGGCCAAGAGGGCCTACGAGCAGTACTTC,CASSLQGAKRAYEQYF
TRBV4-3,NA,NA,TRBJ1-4,TGCGCCAGCAGCCAAGATACAGGGCAGGCTGAAAAACTGTTTTTT,CASSQDTGQAEKLFF
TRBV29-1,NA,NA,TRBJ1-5,TGCAGCCACGGGGACGGGCCCGGGCAGCCCCAGCATTTT,CSHGDGPGQPQHF
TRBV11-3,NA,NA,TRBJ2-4,TGTGCCAGCAGCTTAGGTCTCGCGGTGGGGGACATTCAGTACTTC,CASSLGLAVGDIQYF
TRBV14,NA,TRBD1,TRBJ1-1,TGTGCCAGCAGCCACCCAATAGGACAGGGACCCACTGAAGCTTTCTTT,CASSHPIGQGPTEAFF
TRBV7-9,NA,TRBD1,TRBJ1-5,TGTGCCAGCAGCCCCGGGACAGGGAGGAGCAATCAGCCCCAGCATTTT,CASSPGTGRSNQPQHF
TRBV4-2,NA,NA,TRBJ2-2,TGTGCCAGCAGCTCCAAGGGACGGGGCACCGGGGAGCTGTTTTTT,CASSSKGRGTGELFF
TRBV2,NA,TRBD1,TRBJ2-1,TGTGCCAGCAGACAACGGGACAGGGGAGGAGAGCAGTTCTTC,CASRQRDRGGEQFF
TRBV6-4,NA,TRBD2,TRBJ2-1,TGTGCCAGCAGTGAGACTAGCGGCTCCTACAATGAGCAGTTCTTC,CASSETSGSYNEQFF
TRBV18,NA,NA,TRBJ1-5,TGTGCCAGCCGAAACGGGGGCGGCCAGCCCCAGCATTTT,CASRNGGGQPQHF
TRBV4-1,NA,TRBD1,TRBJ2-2,TGCGCCAGCAGTCAGAAGACAGGGGAGATTACCGGGGAGCTGTTTTTT,CASSQKTGEITGELFF
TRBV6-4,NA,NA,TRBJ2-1,TGTGCCACCAAACTACCCTACAGGGACAATGAGCAGTTCTTC,CATKLPYRDNEQFF
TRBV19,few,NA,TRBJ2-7,TGTGCCAGTAGTATAGACGGGGGACAACCCTACGAGCAGTACTTC,CASSIDGGQPYEQYF
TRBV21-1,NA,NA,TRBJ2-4,TGTGCCAGCAGCGGGGAGGCTTGGGAGGTGAACATTCAGTACTTC,CASSGEAWEVNIQYF
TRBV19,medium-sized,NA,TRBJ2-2,TGTGCCAGTACCTCAGACGGGAACACGAACACCGGGGAGCTGTTTTTT,CASTSDGNTNTGELFF
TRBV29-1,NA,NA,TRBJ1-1,TGCAGCGTTGAAGGAGGGGCCCAAGCTGAAGCTTTCTTT,CSVEGGAQAEAFF
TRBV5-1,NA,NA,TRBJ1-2,TGCGCCAGCAGTCGCTGGGTGACAGAAGATAACTATGGCTACACCTTC,CASSRWVTEDNYGYTF
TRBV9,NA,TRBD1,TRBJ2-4,TGTGCCAGCAGCCCTTCGGGACAGGGCAAAAACATTCAGTACTTC,CASSPSGQGKNIQYF
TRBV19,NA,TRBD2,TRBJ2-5,TGTGCCAGTAGTATTGGGCCAGCGGGGAGACAAGAGACCCAGTACTTC,CASSIGPAGRQETQYF
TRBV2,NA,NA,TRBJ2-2,TGTGCCAGCAGTGGAACTAGATTGGACACCGGGGAGCTGTTTTTT,CASSGTRLDTGELFF
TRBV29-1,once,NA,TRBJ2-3,TGCAGCGTCGTAACCTTGGGGAGGTTGAGCACAGATACGCAGTATTTT,CSVVTLGRLSTDTQYF
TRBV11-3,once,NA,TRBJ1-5,TGTGCCAGCAGCTTAGCCCTACCAGGAAAGACGATATGCAATCAGCCCCAGCATTTT,CASSLALPGKTICNQPQHF
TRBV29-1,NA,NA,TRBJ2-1,TGCAGCGTTGTGGGTCTCCTCGATGAGCAGTTCTTC,CSVVGLLDEQFF
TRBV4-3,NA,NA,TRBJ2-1,TGCGCCAGCAGCCAACGCGGCCACGGGAATGAGCAGTTCTTC,CASSQRGHGNEQFF
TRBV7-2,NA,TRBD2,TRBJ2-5,TGTGCCAGCAGCTTAGGAGGTAGCGGGAGTCAAGAGACCCAGTACTTC,CASSLGGSGSQETQYF
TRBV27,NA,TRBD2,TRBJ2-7,TGTGCCAGCACCACTCTAGCGGGAGGGATCTACGAGCAGTACTTC,CASTTLAGGIYEQYF
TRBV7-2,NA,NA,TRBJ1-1,TGTGCCAGCAGCGGCCGACAGGTCGGAATCACTGAAGCTTTCTTT,CASSGRQVGITEAFF
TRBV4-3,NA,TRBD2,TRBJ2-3,TGCGCCAGCAGCCAAGAGGCCCTAGCGGGAGTTTCAGATACGCAGTATTTT,CASSQEALAGVSDTQYF
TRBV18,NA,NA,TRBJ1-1,TGTGCCAGCTCACCTAATCCCCGGGCCACTGAAGCTTTCTTT,CASSPNPRATEAFF
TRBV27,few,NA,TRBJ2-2,TGTGCCAGCAGTTTATCTAGAGTCACCGGGGAGCTGTTTTTT,CASSLSRVTGELFF
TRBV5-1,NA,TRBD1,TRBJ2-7,TGCGCCAGCAGGGGGACAGGGGGCCTCTACGAGCAGTACTTC,CASRGTGGLYEQYF
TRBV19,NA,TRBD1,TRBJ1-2,TGTGCCAGTAGGATAGACAGGGGGTCAAATGGCTACACCTTC,CASRIDRGSNGYTF
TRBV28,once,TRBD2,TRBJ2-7,TGTGCCAGCAGTCTGGGGAGGGGATACGAGCAGTACTTC,CASSLGRGYEQYF
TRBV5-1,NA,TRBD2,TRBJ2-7,TGCGCCAGCAGCTTGACCGCGGGAGGGGGCTACGAGCAGTACTTC,CASSLTAGGGYEQYF
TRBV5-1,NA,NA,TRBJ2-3,TGCGCCAGCACGACGGACAGTTTTGATGCGCAGTATTTT,CASTTDSFDAQYF
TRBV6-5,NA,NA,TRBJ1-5,TGTGCCAGCAGTCCGCAGGGCCTCGGCAATCAGCCCCAGCATTTT,CASSPQGLGNQPQHF
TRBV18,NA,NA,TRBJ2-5,TGTGCCAGCTCACCAGGGGAGACCCAGTACTTC,CASSPGETQYF
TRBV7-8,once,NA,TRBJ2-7,TGTGCCAGCAGCTTGGGGCGGGTCTTCTCCTACGAGCAGTACTTC,CASSLGRVFSYEQYF
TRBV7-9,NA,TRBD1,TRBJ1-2,TGTGCCAGCAGCTTAGTAGCAGGGGGCGAGAATGGCTACACCTTC,CASSLVAGGENGYTF